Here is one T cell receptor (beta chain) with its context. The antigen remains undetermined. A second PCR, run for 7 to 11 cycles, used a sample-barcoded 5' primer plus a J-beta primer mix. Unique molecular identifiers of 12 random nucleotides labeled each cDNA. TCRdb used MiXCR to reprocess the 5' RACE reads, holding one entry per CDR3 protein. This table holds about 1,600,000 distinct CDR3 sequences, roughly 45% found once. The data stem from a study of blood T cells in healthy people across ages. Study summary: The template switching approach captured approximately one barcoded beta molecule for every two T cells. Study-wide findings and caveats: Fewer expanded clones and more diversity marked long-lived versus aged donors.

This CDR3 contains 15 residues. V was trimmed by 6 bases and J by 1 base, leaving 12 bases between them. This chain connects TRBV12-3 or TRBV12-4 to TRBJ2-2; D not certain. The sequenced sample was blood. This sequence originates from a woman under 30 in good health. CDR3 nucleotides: TGTGCCAGCAGCCAGGTCGGGCAGAACACCGGGGAGCTGTTTTTT. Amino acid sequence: CASSQVGQNTGELFF.